This T cell receptor beta chain is drawn from a study of cytomegalovirus exposure and HLA in healthy donors. On the study more broadly: Caucasian-associated ancestry cluster membership applied to approximately 84% of around 400 genotyped donors. Study-level findings and limits: Earlier findings revealed that most TCR beta V segments proved productive either about 87% or about 30% of the time. Most subjects' HLA-A and HLA-B alleles were reportedly predicted from TCR beta sequences.

To note about this clone: The antigen is unknown.

This PCR relied on a set of 60 Vbeta primers and 13 Jbeta primers. Profiling relied on immunoSEQ multiplex PCR, and the TCRdb table lists in-frame clones only, not all of them. This sample has about 130,000 clones, with 75% found just once. Germline V gene data show CDR1 as SGDLS and CDR2 as YYNGEE. Trimming pared 6 bases from V and 5 bases from J, leaving 13 bases between. The CDR3 sequence is 13 residues long. The sequencing sample was made of PBMCs. The TCR was taken from a woman between 50 and 59 years old in good health and CMV-seronegative. The chain links TRBV9 to TRBJ2-3; D is perhaps TRBD2 (6 bases). CDR3 loop: CASNWDSGDTQYF. Written as DNA, the CDR3 is TGTGCCAGCAATTGGGACTCCGGAGATACGCAGTATTTT.